This T cell receptor beta chain was recorded in a study of CD8 T cells in ankylosing spondylitis. Whole-study findings and limits: Apparently characteristic of ankylosing spondylitis blood was a TCR beta motif (under ten highly homologous variants).

Germline trimming cut 7 bases from V and 3 bases from J; bases unmatched to any gene: 12. This CDR3 contains 15 residues. CDR1 and CDR2 (germline): GTSNPN, SVGIG (reference sequence). This clonotype showed up just a few times. The antigen is undetermined. TCRdb redid the calling of the 5' RACE reads with MiXCR, one entry per CDR3 protein. Of about 420,000 distinct CDR3 sequences listed, under 25% are singletons. Sequenced input: blood, either unsorted or a sorted T cell fraction (not recorded which). The TCR comes from a male donor with ankylosing spondylitis. The genes are TRBV30 and TRBJ2-7, with 10 bases identical to TRBD1. CDR3 protein: CAFGDRDRGLYEQYF. The CDR3 nucleotides are TGTGCCTTCGGAGACCGAGACAGGGGGCTCTACGAGCAGTACTTC.